A selection of T cell receptor beta chains follows, all from one sample in a study of shared clonotypes between healthy human individuals. Using immunoSEQ multiplex PCR, the repertoire was profiled, and TCRdb retains in-frame clones only, with some absent. Among 1,100,000 or so clones, around 82% were seen once, and the ten largest hold approximately 0.5%. Sequences were obtained from memory CD4+ T cells from PBMCs. All receptors derive from a man between 18 and 29 years old in good health. Some clones in this sample may be carry-over from other donors' samples. The CDR3 runs from the conserved cysteine through the conserved F or W. Fields, in order: CDR3 DNA, CDR3 protein, J gene, clone size, V gene, D gene. A D gene is named only where the DNA matches it firmly. Where a row states a size, it is once, few, many or the class of an expanded clone; other rows omit it.

CDR3 DNA: TGTGCCAGCAGCTTAGGCGGCTGGCGGGAGTTATACGAGCAGTACTTC; CDR3 protein: CASSLGGWRELYEQYF; J gene: TRBJ2-7; clone size: .; V gene: TRBV7-9; D gene: TRBD2
CDR3 DNA: TGTGCCAGCAGCTTTAGGGACAATGAGCAGTTCTTC; CDR3 protein: CASSFRDNEQFF; J gene: TRBJ2-1; clone size: .; V gene: TRBV5-6; D gene: .
CDR3 DNA: TGTGCCAGCAGTTTAGAAGGCTACAATGAGCAGTTCTTC; CDR3 protein: CASSLEGYNEQFF; J gene: TRBJ2-1; clone size: few; V gene: TRBV27; D gene: .
CDR3 DNA: TGCGCCAGCAGCCTGACTAGCGGGATTTACAATGAGCAGTTCTTC; CDR3 protein: CASSLTSGIYNEQFF; J gene: TRBJ2-1; clone size: .; V gene: TRBV4-3; D gene: TRBD2
CDR3 DNA: TGTGCCAGCACGAGAGAACGGCTAGCGGGAGTTACTGAGCAGTTCTTC; CDR3 protein: CASTRERLAGVTEQFF; J gene: TRBJ2-1; clone size: few; V gene: TRBV6-6; D gene: TRBD2
CDR3 DNA: TGTGCCTGCCTCCGGTGGCGGGACACTGAAGCTTTCTTT; CDR3 protein: CACLRWRDTEAFF; J gene: TRBJ1-1; clone size: .; V gene: TRBV30; D gene: .
CDR3 DNA: TGCGCCAGCAGCTTGGAAGGGCCGGGGGAGACCCAGTACTTC; CDR3 protein: CASSLEGPGETQYF; J gene: TRBJ2-5; clone size: .; V gene: TRBV5-1; D gene: .
CDR3 DNA: TGTGCCAGCAGCTTAGGTCTGGGGCCGGGAGAGACCCAGTACTTC; CDR3 protein: CASSLGLGPGETQYF; J gene: TRBJ2-5; clone size: .; V gene: TRBV7-3; D gene: .
CDR3 DNA: TGTGCCACCCAAAGGGACGTAGAGGTGGAGACCCAGTACTTC; CDR3 protein: CATQRDVEVETQYF; J gene: TRBJ2-5; clone size: few; V gene: TRBV15; D gene: .
CDR3 DNA: TGCGCCAGCAGCTTGGCCGTTGAGGAGCTGTTTTTT; CDR3 protein: CASSLAVEELFF; J gene: TRBJ2-2; clone size: .; V gene: TRBV5-1; D gene: .
CDR3 DNA: TGTGCCACCAGCCGGGACAGGGAGGGGACAAATCAGCCCCAGCATTTT; CDR3 protein: CATSRDREGTNQPQHF; J gene: TRBJ1-5; clone size: few; V gene: TRBV15; D gene: TRBD1
CDR3 DNA: TGTGCCAGTACGCAGAACACTGAAGCTTTCTTT; CDR3 protein: CASTQNTEAFF; J gene: TRBJ1-1; clone size: .; V gene: TRBV19; D gene: .
CDR3 DNA: TGTGCCAGCAGCTTACTTTCGATCGGCCAGCCCCAGCATTTT; CDR3 protein: CASSLLSIGQPQHF; J gene: TRBJ1-5; clone size: .; V gene: TRBV7-2; D gene: .
CDR3 DNA: TGTGCCAGCAGCTTCAGAGAAACTCTAGATACGCAGTATTTT; CDR3 protein: CASSFRETLDTQYF; J gene: TRBJ2-3; clone size: .; V gene: TRBV7-9; D gene: .
CDR3 DNA: TGTGCCAGTAGTCCCCAGAGGAGAGGGTGGGCTTTCTTT; CDR3 protein: CASSPQRRGWAFF; J gene: TRBJ1-1; clone size: few; V gene: TRBV19; D gene: .
CDR3 DNA: TGTGCCAGCAGCCGTCGGGGCTACACCTTC; CDR3 protein: CASSRRGYTF; J gene: TRBJ1-2; clone size: .; V gene: TRBV7-3; D gene: .
CDR3 DNA: TGCGCCAGCAGCTTGGGAACGAGGGCCTCTGGGGCCAACGTCCTGACTTTC; CDR3 protein: CASSLGTRASGANVLTF; J gene: TRBJ2-6; clone size: .; V gene: TRBV5-1; D gene: .
CDR3 DNA: TGTGCCAGCAGTTACTCCAAAACGACGGGAGATACGCAGTATTTT; CDR3 protein: CASSYSKTTGDTQYF; J gene: TRBJ2-3; clone size: .; V gene: TRBV6-6; D gene: .
CDR3 DNA: TGTGCCAGCCACACACAGGGGGCCTATCAGCCCCAGCATTTT; CDR3 protein: CASHTQGAYQPQHF; J gene: TRBJ1-5; clone size: .; V gene: TRBV2; D gene: TRBD1
CDR3 DNA: TGTGCCAGCAGCTTCCAGGGCAATCAGCCCCAGCATTTT; CDR3 protein: CASSFQGNQPQHF; J gene: TRBJ1-5; clone size: few; V gene: TRBV7-8; D gene: .
CDR3 DNA: TGTGCCAGCAGTCACATCTGGAACACTGAAGCTTTCTTT; CDR3 protein: CASSHIWNTEAFF; J gene: TRBJ1-1; clone size: .; V gene: TRBV6-5; D gene: .
CDR3 DNA: TGTGCCACCAGCAGAGCAACTAGCGGGAGTGCGATAGATACGCAGTATTTT; CDR3 protein: CATSRATSGSAIDTQYF; J gene: TRBJ2-3; clone size: .; V gene: TRBV15; D gene: TRBD2
CDR3 DNA: TGTGCCAGCAGCCAAGCTCAACAGACAGGGAACACCGGGGAGCTGTTTTTT; CDR3 protein: CASSQAQQTGNTGELFF; J gene: TRBJ2-2; clone size: .; V gene: TRBV14; D gene: .
CDR3 DNA: TGTGCCAGCAGCTTCTCTCCAGACAGGGTCTCCGAGCAGTACTTC; CDR3 protein: CASSFSPDRVSEQYF; J gene: TRBJ2-7; clone size: .; V gene: TRBV9; D gene: TRBD1
CDR3 DNA: TGCGCCAGCAGCTTCGGACAGGGAGAAGGGAACACTGAAGCTTTCTTT; CDR3 protein: CASSFGQGEGNTEAFF; J gene: TRBJ1-1; clone size: few; V gene: TRBV5-1; D gene: TRBD1
CDR3 DNA: TGTGCCAGCAGTTCCCGACCCTCTATCTACGAGCAGTACTTC; CDR3 protein: CASSSRPSIYEQYF; J gene: TRBJ2-7; clone size: once; V gene: TRBV28; D gene: .
CDR3 DNA: TGTGCCAGCAAGGGGGGTAACACCGGGGAGCTGTTTTTT; CDR3 protein: CASKGGNTGELFF; J gene: TRBJ2-2; clone size: .; V gene: TRBV6-6; D gene: .
CDR3 DNA: TGCGCCAGCCGGGACCAACCTACTTGGGACTATGGCTACACCTTC; CDR3 protein: CASRDQPTWDYGYTF; J gene: TRBJ1-2; clone size: .; V gene: TRBV5-1; D gene: .